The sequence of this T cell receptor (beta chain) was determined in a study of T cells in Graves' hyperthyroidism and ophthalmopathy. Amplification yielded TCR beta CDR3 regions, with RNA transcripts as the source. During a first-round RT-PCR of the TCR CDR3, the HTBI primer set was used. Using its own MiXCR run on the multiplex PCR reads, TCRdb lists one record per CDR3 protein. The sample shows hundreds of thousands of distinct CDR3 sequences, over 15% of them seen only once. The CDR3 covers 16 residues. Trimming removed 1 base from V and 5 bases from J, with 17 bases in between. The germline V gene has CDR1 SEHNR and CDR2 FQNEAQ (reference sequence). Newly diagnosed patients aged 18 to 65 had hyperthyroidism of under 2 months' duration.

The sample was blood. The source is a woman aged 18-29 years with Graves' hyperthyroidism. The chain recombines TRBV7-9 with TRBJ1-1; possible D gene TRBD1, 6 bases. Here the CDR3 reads CASSLVSGGPKTEAFF. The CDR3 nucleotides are TGTGCCAGCAGCTTAGTCTCGGGGGGCCCGAAGACTGAAGCTTTCTTT. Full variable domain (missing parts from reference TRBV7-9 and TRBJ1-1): DTGVSQNPRHKITKRGQNVTFRCDPISEHNRLYWYRQTLGQGPEFLTYFQNEAQLEKSRLLSDRFSAERPKGSFSTLEIQRTEQGDSAMYLCASSLVSGGPKTEAFFGQGTRLTVV.